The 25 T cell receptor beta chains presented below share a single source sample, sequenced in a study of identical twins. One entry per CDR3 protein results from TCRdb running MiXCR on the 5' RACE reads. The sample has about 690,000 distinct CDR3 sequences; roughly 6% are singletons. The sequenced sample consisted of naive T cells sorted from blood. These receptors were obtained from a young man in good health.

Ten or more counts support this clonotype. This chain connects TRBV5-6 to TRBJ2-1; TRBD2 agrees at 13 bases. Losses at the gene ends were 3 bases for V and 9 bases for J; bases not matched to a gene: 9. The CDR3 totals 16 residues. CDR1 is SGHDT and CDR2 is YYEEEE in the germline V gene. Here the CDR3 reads CASSWTSGSPLSEQFF. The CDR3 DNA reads TGTGCCAGCAGCTGGACTAGCGGGAGCCCCTTATCTGAGCAGTTCTTC.

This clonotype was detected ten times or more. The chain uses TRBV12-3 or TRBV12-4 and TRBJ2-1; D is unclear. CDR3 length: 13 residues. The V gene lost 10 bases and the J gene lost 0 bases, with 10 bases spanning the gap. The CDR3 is CAISPSSYNEQFF. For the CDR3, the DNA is TGTGCCATTTCTCCCAGCTCCTACAATGAGCAGTTCTTC.

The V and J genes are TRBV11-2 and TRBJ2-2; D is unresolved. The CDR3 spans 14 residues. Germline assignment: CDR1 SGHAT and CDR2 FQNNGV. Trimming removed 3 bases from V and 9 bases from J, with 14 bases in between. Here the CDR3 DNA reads TGTGCCAGCAGCTTGAATTTGGATTTGAGGGAGCTGTTTTTT. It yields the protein CASSLNLDLRELFF.

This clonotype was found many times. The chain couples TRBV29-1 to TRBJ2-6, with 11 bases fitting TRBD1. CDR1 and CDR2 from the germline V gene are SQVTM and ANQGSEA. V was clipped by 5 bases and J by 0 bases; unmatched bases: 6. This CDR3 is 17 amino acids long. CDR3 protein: CSVFSGTGGSGANVLTF. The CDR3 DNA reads TGCAGCGTTTTCTCCGGGACAGGGGGCTCTGGGGCCAACGTCCTGACTTTC.

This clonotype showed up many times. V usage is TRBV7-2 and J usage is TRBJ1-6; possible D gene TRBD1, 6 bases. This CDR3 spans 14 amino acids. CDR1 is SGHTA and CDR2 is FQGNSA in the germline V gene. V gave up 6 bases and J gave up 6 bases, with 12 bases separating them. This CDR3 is CASRPPRGNSPLHF. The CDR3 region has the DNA TGTGCCAGCAGGCCGCCCAGGGGTAATTCACCCCTCCACTTT.

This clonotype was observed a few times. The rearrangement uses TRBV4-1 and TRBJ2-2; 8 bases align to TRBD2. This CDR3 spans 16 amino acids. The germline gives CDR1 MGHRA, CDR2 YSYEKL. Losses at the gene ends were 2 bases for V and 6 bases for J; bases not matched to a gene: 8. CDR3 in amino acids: CASSQPGTRVAGELFF. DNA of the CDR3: TGCGCCAGCAGCCAACCCGGGACTAGAGTGGCCGGGGAGCTGTTTTTT.

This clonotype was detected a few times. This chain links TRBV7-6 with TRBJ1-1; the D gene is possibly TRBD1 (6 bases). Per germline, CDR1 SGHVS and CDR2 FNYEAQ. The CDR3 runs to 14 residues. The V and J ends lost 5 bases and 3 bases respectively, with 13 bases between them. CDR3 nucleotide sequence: TGTGCCAGCAGCCCGAACAGGGATTACACTGAAGCTTTCTTT. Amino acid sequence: CASSPNRDYTEAFF.

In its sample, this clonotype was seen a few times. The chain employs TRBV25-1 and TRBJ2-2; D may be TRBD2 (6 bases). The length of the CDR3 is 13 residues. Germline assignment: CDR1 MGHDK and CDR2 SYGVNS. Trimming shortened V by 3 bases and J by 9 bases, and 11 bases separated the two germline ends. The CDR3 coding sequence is TGTGCCAGCAGTGATAGCGGCCCTAGGGAGCTGTTTTTT. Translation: CASSDSGPRELFF.

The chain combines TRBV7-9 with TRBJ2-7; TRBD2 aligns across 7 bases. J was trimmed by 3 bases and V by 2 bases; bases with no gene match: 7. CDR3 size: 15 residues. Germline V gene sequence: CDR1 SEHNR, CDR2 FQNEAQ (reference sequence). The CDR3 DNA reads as TGTGCCAGCAGCTTAATGGGGTCTAGCGGCTACGAGCAGTACTTC. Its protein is CASSLMGSSGYEQYF.

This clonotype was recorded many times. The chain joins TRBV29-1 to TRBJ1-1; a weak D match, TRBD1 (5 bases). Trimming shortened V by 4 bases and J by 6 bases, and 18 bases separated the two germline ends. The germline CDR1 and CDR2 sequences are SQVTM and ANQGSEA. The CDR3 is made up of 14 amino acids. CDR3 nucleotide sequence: TGCAGCGTTGTTCGTTTCGGGGGGGGAGCTGAAGCTTTCTTT. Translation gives CSVVRFGGGAEAFF.

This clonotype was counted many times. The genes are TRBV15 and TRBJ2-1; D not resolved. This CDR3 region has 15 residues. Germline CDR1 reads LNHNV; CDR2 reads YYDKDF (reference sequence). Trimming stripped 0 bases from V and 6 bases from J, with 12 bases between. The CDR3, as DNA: TGTGCCACCAGCAGAGATTCATCCGACACCAATGAGCAGTTCTTC. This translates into CATSRDSSDTNEQFF.

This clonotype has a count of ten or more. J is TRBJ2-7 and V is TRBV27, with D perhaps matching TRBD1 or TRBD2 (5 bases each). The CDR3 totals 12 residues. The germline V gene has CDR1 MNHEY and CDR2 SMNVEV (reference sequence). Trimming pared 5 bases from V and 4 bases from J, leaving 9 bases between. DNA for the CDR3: TGTGCCAGCAGTGACAGCGGATACGAGCAGTACTTC. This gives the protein CASSDSGYEQYF.

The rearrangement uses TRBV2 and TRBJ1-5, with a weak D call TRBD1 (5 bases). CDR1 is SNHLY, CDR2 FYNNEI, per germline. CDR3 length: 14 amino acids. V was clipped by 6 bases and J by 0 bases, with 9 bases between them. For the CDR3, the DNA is TGTGCCAGCAGGGAGGGGATTAGCAATCAGCCCCAGCATTTT. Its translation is CASREGISNQPQHF.

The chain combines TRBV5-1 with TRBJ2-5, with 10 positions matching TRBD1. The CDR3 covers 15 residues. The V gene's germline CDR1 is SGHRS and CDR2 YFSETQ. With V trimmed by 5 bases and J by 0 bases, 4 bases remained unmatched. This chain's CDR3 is CASRRDRGYQETQYF. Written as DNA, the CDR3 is TGCGCCAGCAGAAGGGACAGGGGATACCAAGAGACCCAGTACTTC.

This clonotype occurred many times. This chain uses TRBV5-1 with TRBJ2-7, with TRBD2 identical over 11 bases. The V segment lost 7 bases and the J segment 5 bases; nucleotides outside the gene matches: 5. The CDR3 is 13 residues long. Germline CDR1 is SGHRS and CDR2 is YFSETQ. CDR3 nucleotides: TGCGCCAGCCAAGTAGCGGGAGGGGACGAGCAGTACTTC. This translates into CASQVAGGDEQYF.

The CDR3 region is CSASQAATGELFF. The CDR3 coding sequence is TGCAGTGCTAGTCAGGCAGCCACCGGGGAGCTGTTTTTT. This rearrangement joins TRBV20-1 to TRBJ2-2; D is undetermined. Looked up from germline, CDR1 is DFQATT and CDR2 is SNEGSKA (reference sequence). The CDR3 is made up of 13 amino acids. Trimming cost V 3 bases and J 4 bases, with 9 bases left between them.

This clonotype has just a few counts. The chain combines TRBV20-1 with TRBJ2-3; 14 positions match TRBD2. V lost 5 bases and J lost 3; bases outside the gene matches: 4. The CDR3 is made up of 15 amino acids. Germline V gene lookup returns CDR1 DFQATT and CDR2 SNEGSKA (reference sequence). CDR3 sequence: CSAAGLAGVTDTQYF. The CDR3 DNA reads TGCAGTGCTGCGGGACTAGCGGGAGTGACAGATACGCAGTATTTT.

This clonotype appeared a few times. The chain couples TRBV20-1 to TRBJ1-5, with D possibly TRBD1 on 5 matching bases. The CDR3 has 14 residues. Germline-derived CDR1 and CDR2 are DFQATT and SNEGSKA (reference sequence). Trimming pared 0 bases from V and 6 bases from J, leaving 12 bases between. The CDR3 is CSARDPKGAQPQHF. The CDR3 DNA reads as TGCAGTGCTAGAGATCCCAAAGGGGCTCAGCCCCAGCATTTT.

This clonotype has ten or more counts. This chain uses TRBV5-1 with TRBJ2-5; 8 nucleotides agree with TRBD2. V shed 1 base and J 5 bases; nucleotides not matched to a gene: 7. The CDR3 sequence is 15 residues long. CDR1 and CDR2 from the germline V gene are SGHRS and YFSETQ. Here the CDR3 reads CASSLISGRGETQYF. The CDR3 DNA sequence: TGCGCCAGCAGCTTGATAAGCGGGAGAGGGGAGACCCAGTACTTC. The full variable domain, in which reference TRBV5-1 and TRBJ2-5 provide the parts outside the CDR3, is KAGVTQTPRYLIKTRGQQVTLSCSPISGHRSVSWYQQTPGQGLQFLFEYFSETQRNKGNFPGRFSGRQFSNSRSEMNVSTLELGDSALYLCASSLISGRGETQYFGPGTRLLVL.

The chain's CDR3 is CASSFWSILDTEAFF. The CDR3, as DNA: TGTGCCAGCAGTTTTTGGTCGATATTGGACACTGAAGCTTTCTTT. V gene TRBV12-3 or TRBV12-4 combines with J gene TRBJ1-1; D is undetermined. The CDR3 extends over 15 amino acids. V was pared by 3 bases and J by 3 bases, with 14 bases between.

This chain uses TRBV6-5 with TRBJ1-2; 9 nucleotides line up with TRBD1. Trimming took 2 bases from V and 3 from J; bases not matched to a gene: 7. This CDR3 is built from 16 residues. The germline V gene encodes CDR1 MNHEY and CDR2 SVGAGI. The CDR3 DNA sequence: TGTGCCAGCAGTTACACGGGGACAGGGAGGTACTATGGCTACACCTTC. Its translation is CASSYTGTGRYYGYTF.

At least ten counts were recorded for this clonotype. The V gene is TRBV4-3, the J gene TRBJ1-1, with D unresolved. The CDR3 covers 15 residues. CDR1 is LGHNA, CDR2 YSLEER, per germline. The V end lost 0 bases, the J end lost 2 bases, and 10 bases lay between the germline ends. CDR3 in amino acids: CASSQDLGRNTEAFF. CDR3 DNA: TGCGCCAGCAGCCAAGATCTGGGTCGAAACACTGAAGCTTTCTTT.

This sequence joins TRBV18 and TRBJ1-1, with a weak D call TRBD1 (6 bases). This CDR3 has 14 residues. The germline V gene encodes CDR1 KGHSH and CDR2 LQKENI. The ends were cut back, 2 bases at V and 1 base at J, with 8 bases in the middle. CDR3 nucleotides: TGTGCCAGCTCACCAACGGGACAGAACACTGAAGCTTTCTTT. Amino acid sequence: CASSPTGQNTEAFF. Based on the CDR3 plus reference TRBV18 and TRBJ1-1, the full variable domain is NAGVMQNPRHLVRRRGQEARLRCSPMKGHSHVYWYRQLPEEGLKFMVYLQKENIIDESGMPKERFSAEFPKEGPSILRIQQVVRGDSAAYFCASSPTGQNTEAFFGQGTRLTVV.

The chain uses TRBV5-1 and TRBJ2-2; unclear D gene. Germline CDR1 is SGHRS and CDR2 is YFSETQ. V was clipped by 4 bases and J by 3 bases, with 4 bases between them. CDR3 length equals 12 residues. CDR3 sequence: CASSRYTGELFF. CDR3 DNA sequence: TGCGCCAGCAGCCGGTACACCGGGGAGCTGTTTTTT.

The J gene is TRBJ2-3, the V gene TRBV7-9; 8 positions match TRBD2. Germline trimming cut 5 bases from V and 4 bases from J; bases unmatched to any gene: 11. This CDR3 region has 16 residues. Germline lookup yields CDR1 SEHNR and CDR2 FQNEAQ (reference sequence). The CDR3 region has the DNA TGTGCCAGCAGCAGAGGTCTAGCGGGCGCGGCAGATACGCAGTATTTT. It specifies CASSRGLAGAADTQYF.